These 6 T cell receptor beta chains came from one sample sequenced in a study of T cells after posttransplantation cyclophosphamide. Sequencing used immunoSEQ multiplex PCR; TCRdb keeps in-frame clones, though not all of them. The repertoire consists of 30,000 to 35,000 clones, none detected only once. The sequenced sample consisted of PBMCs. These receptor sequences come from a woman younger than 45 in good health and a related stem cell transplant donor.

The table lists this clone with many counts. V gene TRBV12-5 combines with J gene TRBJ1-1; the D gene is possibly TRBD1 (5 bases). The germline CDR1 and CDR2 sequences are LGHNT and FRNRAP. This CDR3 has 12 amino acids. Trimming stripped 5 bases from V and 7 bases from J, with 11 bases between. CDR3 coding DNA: TGTGCTAGTGGTCCGGAGCAGGGTGAAGCTTTCTTT. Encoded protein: CASGPEQGEAFF.

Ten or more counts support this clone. The CDR3, as DNA: TGTGCCAGCAGGCCGCTCGCGCGGGACAGGGTAACTGAAGCTTTCTTT. Translation: CASRPLARDRVTEAFF. The chain links TRBV6-4 to TRBJ1-1; 9 positions agree with TRBD1. J gave up 5 bases and V 6 bases, and 13 bases lay outside the gene matches. This CDR3 has 16 amino acids. Germline V gene data show CDR1 as MRHNA and CDR2 as SNTAGT.

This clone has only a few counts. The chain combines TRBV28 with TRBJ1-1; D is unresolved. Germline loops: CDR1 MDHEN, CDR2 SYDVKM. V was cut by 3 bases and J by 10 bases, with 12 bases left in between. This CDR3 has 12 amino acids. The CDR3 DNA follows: TGTGCCAGCAGTTTGTACCCCCCAGGAGCTTTCTTT. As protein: CASSLYPPGAFF.

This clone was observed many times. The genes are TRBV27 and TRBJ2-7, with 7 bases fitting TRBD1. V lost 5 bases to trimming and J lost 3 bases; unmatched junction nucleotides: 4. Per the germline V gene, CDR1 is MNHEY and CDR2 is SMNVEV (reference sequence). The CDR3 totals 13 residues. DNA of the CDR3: TGTGCCAGCAGTGGGACAGCTAACTACGAGCAGTACTTC. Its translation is CASSGTANYEQYF.

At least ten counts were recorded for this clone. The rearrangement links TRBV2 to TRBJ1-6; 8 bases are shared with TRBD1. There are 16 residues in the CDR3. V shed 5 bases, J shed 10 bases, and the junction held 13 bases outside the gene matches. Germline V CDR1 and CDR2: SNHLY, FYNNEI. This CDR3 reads CASSSTYQGANSPLHF. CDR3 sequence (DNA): TGTGCCAGCAGTTCCACCTACCAGGGGGCTAACTCACCCCTCCACTTT.

The CDR3 here is CAWIKAGVTDTQYF. In DNA, the CDR3 is TGTGCCTGGATCAAAGCGGGGGTCACAGATACGCAGTATTTT. The gene calls are TRBV30 and TRBJ2-3, with TRBD2 matching over 8 bases. Per germline, CDR1 GTSNPN and CDR2 SVGIG (reference sequence). The V segment lost 4 bases and the J segment 2 bases; nucleotides outside the gene matches: 5. This CDR3 has 14 amino acids.